The TCR beta chain under discussion was sequenced for a study of metastatic and nonmetastatic thyroid tumors. This clone is judged medium-sized. The CDR3 is 14 amino acids. The germline V and J ends were trimmed by 2 bases and 7 bases, with 11 bases remaining between them. Germline V gene sequence: CDR1 MDHEN, CDR2 SYDVKM. How the authors handled the data: Built for papillary thyroid cancer, a distant-metastasis classifier drew on CDR3 differences across clinicopathological groups. MiXCR was used by TCRdb to re-call the PCR reads. V and J calls and clone size were set by TCRdb, not the authors. Of some 20,000 clones listed, about 20% were seen once; the top ten hold roughly 10%. Nobody among the patients had been given any treatment before thyroid surgery.

The sequencing input was tumor tissue. V and J are TRBV28 and TRBJ2-2; D is tentatively TRBD1 or TRBD2 (5 bases each). The sequence was obtained from a male donor with papillary thyroid cancer or a benign thyroid nodule (not recorded which). Some clones in this sample may be carry-over from other donors' samples. The CDR3 sequence is CASSLIEGHGELFF. The CDR3 nucleotides read TGTGCCAGCAGTTTAATAGAGGGGCACGGGGAGCTGTTTTTT.